This T cell receptor beta chain was profiled in a study of T cell changes during pregnancy in multiple sclerosis. Trimming took 5 bases from V and 5 from J, leaving 17 bases between them. CDR1 is SGHDT and CDR2 is YYEEEE in the germline V gene. The CDR3 length is 15 residues. Sequenced by immunoSEQ multiplex PCR; TCRdb stores in-frame clones only, minus some. The sample yields about 50,000 clones, around 93% seen once. The sequences come from CD8+ T cells from peripheral blood mononuclear cells, collected after pregnancy. The chain couples TRBV5-6 to TRBJ2-1; D perhaps matches TRBD2 (7 bases). The TCR was taken from a female donor with multiple sclerosis, enrolled in a pregnancy study. The CDR3 nucleotides read TGTGCCAGCAGTTCTGGGGGGGCTGGAGACAATGAGCAGTTCTTC. It translates to CASSSGGAGDNEQFF.